The clone carrying this T cell receptor beta chain has just a few counts. Trimming took 2 bases from V and 8 from J; bases not matched to a gene: 5. The CDR3 has 13 residues. The germline V gene has CDR1 MNHEY and CDR2 SVGAGI. The record originates from a study of cytomegalovirus exposure and HLA in healthy donors. Primers for the PCR totalled 60 Vbeta and 13 Jbeta. Clones were sequenced by immunoSEQ multiplex PCR, and TCRdb holds only the in-frame ones, with some missing. The sample consists of some 150,000 clones, 75% to 90% of them appearing once. This sequence was found in a woman aged 45-65 years in good health and CMV-seropositive. The sample taken for sequencing was PBMCs. This sequence joins TRBV6-5 and TRBJ1-1; 7 positions agree with TRBD1. The CDR3 loop is CASSYQGGAEAFF. The DNA of the CDR3 is TGTGCCAGCAGTTACCAAGGGGGCGCGGAAGCTTTCTTT.